This TCR beta chain was identified in a study of CD8+CD57+ T cells in acquired aplastic anemia. Background on the study: DNA per sorted CD4+ or CD8+ sample ranged roughly 0.17 to 27.4 ug, averaging around 3 ug.

Profiles of TCR beta VDJ and CDR3 were generated from a genomic DNA template. TCRdb reprocessed the reads with MiXCR, giving one entry per CDR3 protein. The sample comprises 450,000 to 550,000 distinct CDR3 sequences, under 40% of which are singletons, and about 0.8% rests with the top ten. The sample holds a few counts of this clonotype. Its specificity is unknown. Flow cytometry had shown expanded CD8+CD57+ cells in the patients chosen for sequencing. Each of the patients presented with severe acquired aplastic anemia. Patients were therapy-naive when their blood was sampled. Findings of the study overall: The study identified twenty-nine CD8+ CDR3 sequences shared by patients and controls.

Germline assignment: CDR1 LNHDA and CDR2 SQIVND (reference sequence). Between the trimmed V and J ends, which lost 9 bases and 3 bases, there was a span of 15 bases. This CDR3 spans 14 amino acids. Sample: sorted CD4+, CD8+, or CD8+CD57+ T cells (not recorded which) from PBMCs. The genes are TRBV19 and TRBJ1-5; D may be TRBD1 (5 bases). The sequence came from a human donor with aplastic anemia. The CDR3 spells CASSPGRHNQPQHF. The CDR3 coding sequence is TGTGCCAGCAGTCCGGGACGGCACAATCAGCCCCAGCATTTT.